A selection of T cell receptor beta chains follows, all from one sample in a study of T cell changes during pregnancy in multiple sclerosis. The protocol was immunoSEQ multiplex PCR, while the TCRdb copy is restricted to in-frame clones and leaves out a portion. This table holds about 89,000 clones, approximately 94% found once. Sequencing was performed on peripheral blood, taken in the third trimester of pregnancy. Receptor source: a female donor with multiple sclerosis, enrolled in a pregnancy study. Both conserved end residues are trimmed from each CDR3. A D gene is named only where the DNA matches it firmly.

d_call,j_call,v_call,cdr3_aa
TRBD1,TRBJ2-7,TRBV19,ASSTPRGSPGQGGPYEQY
NA,TRBJ2-7,TRBV5-1,ASSPGSYEQY
NA,TRBJ2-5,TRBV7-7,ASSPPGVGKTQY
NA,TRBJ1-1,TRBV11-2,ASSLAKNTEAF
TRBD1,TRBJ2-7,TRBV7-8,ASSSHRGSSSYEQY
NA,TRBJ1-2,TRBV5-6,ASSYDSYGYT
NA,TRBJ1-2,TRBV2,ASIADSGGYT
TRBD2,TRBJ2-3,TRBV2,ASSVSGNPTDTQY
TRBD2,TRBJ2-1,TRBV5-1,ASSPRTSGSSYNEQF
TRBD1,TRBJ2-1,TRBV13,ASSSRQGISDEQF
NA,TRBJ1-1,TRBV5-1,ASSLNRNTEAF
TRBD1,TRBJ1-5,TRBV6-5,ASSESGGQH
TRBD1,TRBJ2-3,TRBV28,ASSSSGTGGNDEY
NA,TRBJ1-1,TRBV5-4,ASRQISGINTEAF
TRBD2,TRBJ2-1,TRBV4-2,ASSQAGTSGSDEQF
NA,TRBJ2-7,TRBV28,ASSPSSRAKSYEQY
TRBD2,TRBJ2-7,TRBV6-1,ASSPRGGGYEQY
NA,TRBJ2-1,TRBV5-4,ASSLELDEQF
TRBD1,TRBJ1-5,TRBV6-1,ASRETGSNQPQH
TRBD2,TRBJ2-7,TRBV27,ASSLWTSGYEQY
TRBD1,TRBJ1-2,TRBV30,AWSPVPRTGRNGYT
NA,TRBJ2-5,TRBV6-5,ASSYSGDPSSQY
TRBD1,TRBJ2-2,TRBV6-5,ASTLTGVTGELF
NA,TRBJ2-1,TRBV7-6,ASSLALRREQF
TRBD1,TRBJ2-1,TRBV5-1,ASSWDRVDNEQF
NA,TRBJ2-1,TRBV15,ATSNYQGLPYNEQF
NA,TRBJ2-7,TRBV28,ATYDRFSYEQY
TRBD2,TRBJ2-7,TRBV11-2,ASSPSGVAGVYEQY
NA,TRBJ2-3,TRBV11-2,ASSLGLYGTNDRNTQY
TRBD1,TRBJ1-2,TRBV30,AWSINTGGAGPNYGYT
NA,TRBJ2-1,TRBV21-1,ASSKGGTSGINEQF
TRBD1,TRBJ1-1,TRBV5-5,ASSVGPQTGLMNTEAF
TRBD1,TRBJ2-7,TRBV5-4,ASGRQGSASYEQY
NA,TRBJ1-4,TRBV4-1,ASSQIRDTANEKLF
NA,TRBJ1-2,TRBV9,ASSVDQQGRDGYT
NA,TRBJ2-7,TRBV4-1,ASSHSIAAYEQY
NA,TRBJ2-5,TRBV5-1,ASSSTSQETQY
NA,TRBJ1-1,TRBV5-4,ASSLATYTEAF
NA,TRBJ2-5,TRBV7-6,ASSLIYRDQETQY
NA,TRBJ2-7,TRBV6-6,ASSYSKEGPRDEQY
NA,TRBJ2-7,TRBV5-5,ASSPGGMLTYEQY
TRBD1,TRBJ2-7,TRBV18,ASSPGTGAYEQY
NA,TRBJ1-2,TRBV21-1,ASSKDRGRGYT
NA,TRBJ2-3,TRBV7-9,ASSYQGPSTDTQY
TRBD2,TRBJ2-7,TRBV10-3,AISESPSGGAYEQY
TRBD2,TRBJ2-7,TRBV6-6,ASSSPTLAAYEQY
TRBD2,TRBJ2-7,TRBV27,ATRDGGSGHEQY
TRBD1,TRBJ2-2,TRBV5-8,ASSTSGTGNTGELF